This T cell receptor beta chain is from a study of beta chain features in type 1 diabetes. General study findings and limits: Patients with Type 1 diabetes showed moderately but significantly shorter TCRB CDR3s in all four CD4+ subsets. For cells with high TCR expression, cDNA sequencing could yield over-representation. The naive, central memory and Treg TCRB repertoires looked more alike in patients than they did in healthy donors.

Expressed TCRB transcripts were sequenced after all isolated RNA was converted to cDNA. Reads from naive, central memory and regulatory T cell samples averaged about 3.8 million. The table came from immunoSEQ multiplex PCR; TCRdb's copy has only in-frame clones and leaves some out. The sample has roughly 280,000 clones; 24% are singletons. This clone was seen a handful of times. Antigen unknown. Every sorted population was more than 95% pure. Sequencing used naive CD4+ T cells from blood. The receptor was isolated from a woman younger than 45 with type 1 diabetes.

CDR3 bases: TGTGCCAGCTCACCCTCACTAGCGGGGAATGAGCAGTTCTTC. Protein product: CASSPSLAGNEQFF. The V call is TRBV18, the J call TRBJ2-1; 10 bases are shared with TRBD2. Trimming cost V 3 bases and J 7 bases; bases outside gene matches: 3. Germline CDR1 is KGHSH and CDR2 is LQKENI. The CDR3 loop spans 14 amino acids.